This TCR beta chain was captured by sequencing in a study of blood T cell repertoires in COVID-19. The method was immunoSEQ multiplex PCR; TCRdb's version includes in-frame clones alone and lacks a portion of them. The profile shows some 150,000 clones, around 87% of them singletons. The CDR3 length is 15 residues. V was cut by 2 bases and J by 4 bases, with 15 bases left in between. Germline-derived CDR1 and CDR2 are MNHEY and SVGEGT. The sample taken for sequencing was peripheral blood. The TCR comes from a man aged 50-60 years who had recovered from COVID-19. This rearrangement joins TRBV6-2 or TRBV6-3 to TRBJ2-7; possibly TRBD2 for D (6 bases). This CDR3 reads CASSYPNLAGYEQYF. Written as DNA, the CDR3 is TGTGCCAGCAGTTACCCAAACTTGGCGGGGTACGAGCAGTACTTC.